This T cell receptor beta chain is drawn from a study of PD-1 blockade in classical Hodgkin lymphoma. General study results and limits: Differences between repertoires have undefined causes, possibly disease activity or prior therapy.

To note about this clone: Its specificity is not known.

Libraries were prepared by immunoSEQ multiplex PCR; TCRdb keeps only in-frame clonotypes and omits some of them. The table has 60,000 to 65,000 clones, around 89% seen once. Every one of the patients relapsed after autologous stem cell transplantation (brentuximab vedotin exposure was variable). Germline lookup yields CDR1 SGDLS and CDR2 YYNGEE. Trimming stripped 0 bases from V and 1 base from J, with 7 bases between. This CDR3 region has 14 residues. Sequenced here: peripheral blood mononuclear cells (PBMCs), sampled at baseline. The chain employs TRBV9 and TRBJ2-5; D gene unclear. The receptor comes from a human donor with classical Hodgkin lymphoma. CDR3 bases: TGTGCCAGCAGCGTAGAAGGCGGCCAAGAGACCCAGTACTTC. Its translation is CASSVEGGQETQYF.